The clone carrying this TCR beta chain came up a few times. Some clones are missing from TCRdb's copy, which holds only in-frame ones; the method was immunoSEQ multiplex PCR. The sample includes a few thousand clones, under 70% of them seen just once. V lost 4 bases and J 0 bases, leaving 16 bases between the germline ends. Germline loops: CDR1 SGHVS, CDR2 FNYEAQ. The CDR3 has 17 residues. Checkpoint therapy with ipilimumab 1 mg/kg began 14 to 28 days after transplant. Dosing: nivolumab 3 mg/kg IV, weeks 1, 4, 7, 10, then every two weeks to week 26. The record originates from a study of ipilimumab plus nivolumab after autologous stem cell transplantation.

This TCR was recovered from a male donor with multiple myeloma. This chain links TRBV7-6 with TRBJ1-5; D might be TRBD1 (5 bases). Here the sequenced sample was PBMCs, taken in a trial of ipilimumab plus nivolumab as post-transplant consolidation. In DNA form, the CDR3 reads TGTGCCAGCAGCTCTCAGGCCAGGACAAATAGCAATCAGCCCCAGCATTTT. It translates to CASSSQARTNSNQPQHF.